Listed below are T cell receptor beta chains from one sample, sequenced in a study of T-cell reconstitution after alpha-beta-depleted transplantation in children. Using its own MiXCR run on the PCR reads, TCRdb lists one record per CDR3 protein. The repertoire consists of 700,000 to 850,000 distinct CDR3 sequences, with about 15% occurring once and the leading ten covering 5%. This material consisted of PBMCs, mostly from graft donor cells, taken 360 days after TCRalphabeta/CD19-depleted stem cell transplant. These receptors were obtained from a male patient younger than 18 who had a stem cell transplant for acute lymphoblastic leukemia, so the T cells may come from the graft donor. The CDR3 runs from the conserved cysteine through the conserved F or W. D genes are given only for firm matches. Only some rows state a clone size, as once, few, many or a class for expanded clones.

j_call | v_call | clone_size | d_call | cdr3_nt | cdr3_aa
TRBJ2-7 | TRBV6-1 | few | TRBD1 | TGTGCCAGCAGTAACCGACAGGGTTGGAGCTACGAGCAGTACTTC | CASSNRQGWSYEQYF
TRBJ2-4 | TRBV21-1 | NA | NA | TGTGCCAGCATCCTTATTCCTACTGGGGTTTTGGCACAAAACATTCAGTACTTC | CASILIPTGVLAQNIQYF
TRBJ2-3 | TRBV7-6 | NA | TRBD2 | TGTGCCAGCAGCCGGACTAGCGGGAGTAAAGATACGCAGTATTTT | CASSRTSGSKDTQYF
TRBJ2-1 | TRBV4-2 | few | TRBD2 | TGTGCCAGCAGCCAAGACTCATTAGAGGGACTAGCGGGAGTCCGTGAGCAGTTCTTC | CASSQDSLEGLAGVREQFF
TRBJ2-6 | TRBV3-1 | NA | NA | TGTGCCAGCAGCCAAATCGGATATAGCTCTGGGGCCAACGTCCTGACTTTC | CASSQIGYSSGANVLTF
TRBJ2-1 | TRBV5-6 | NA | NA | TGTGCCAGCATCTACTGGGGCGGCAACTACAATGAGCAGTTCTTC | CASIYWGGNYNEQFF
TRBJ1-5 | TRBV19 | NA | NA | TGTGCCACCTCGGACACCCAATATCAGCCCCAGCATTTT | CATSDTQYQPQHF
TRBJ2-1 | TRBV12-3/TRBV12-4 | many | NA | TGTGCCACCTCGGGCAGATACCAATCCTACAATGAGCAGTTCTTC | CATSGRYQSYNEQFF
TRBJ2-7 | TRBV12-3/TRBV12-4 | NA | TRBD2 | TGTGCCAGCAGTTTAGAGGGCGGGAGTGGGTACGAGCAGTACTTC | CASSLEGGSGYEQYF
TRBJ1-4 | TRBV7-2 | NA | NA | TGTGCCAGCAGCTTGGGGCGTCAAGGAAAACTGTTTTTT | CASSLGRQGKLFF
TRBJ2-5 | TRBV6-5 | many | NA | TGTGCCAGCAGTTACTCCTCGGGGCAAGAGACCCAGTACTTC | CASSYSSGQETQYF
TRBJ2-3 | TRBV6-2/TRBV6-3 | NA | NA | TGTGCCAGCAGTCAGGACCTGTATTTT | CASSQDLYF
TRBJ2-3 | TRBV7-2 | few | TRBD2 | TGTGCCAGCAGCTTACGGACTAGCGGGAGCTACACAGATACGCAGTATTTT | CASSLRTSGSYTDTQYF
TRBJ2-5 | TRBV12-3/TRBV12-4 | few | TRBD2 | TGTGCCAGCAGTTCGACTAGCGGGAGGGCGGAGACCCAGTACTTC | CASSSTSGRAETQYF
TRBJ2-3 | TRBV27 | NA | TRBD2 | TGTGCCAGCAGTCAGATCCCTGGAGCTAGCGGGAGCACAGATACGCAGTATTTT | CASSQIPGASGSTDTQYF
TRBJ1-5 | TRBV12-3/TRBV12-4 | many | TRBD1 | TGTGCCAGCAGGCGACAGGGGGGCCTCGACAATCAGCCCCAGCATTTT | CASRRQGGLDNQPQHF
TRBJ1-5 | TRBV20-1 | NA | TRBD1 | TGCAGTGCTAGAGATCCACAAGGGACAGGGCGAAATCAGCCCCAGCATTTT | CSARDPQGTGRNQPQHF
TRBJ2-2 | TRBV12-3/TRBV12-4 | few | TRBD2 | TGTGCCAGCAGGCGGGGGTCCGGCACCGGGGAGCTGTTTTTT | CASRRGSGTGELFF
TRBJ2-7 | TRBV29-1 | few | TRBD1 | TGCAGCGTTGAAGATCTTGGACAGGGGGGCTACGAGCAGTACTTC | CSVEDLGQGGYEQYF
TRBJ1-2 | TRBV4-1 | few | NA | TGCGCCAGCAGGCGCACAGGGCGAGTTACTGGCTACACCTTC | CASRRTGRVTGYTF
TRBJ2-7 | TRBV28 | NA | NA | TGTGCCAGTGGGGATCGCTACGAGCAGTACTTC | CASGDRYEQYF
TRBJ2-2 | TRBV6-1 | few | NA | TGTGCCAGCAGACTTCGTCGGGACTCGGGGCAAAGCGCCGGGGAGCTGTTTTTT | CASRLRRDSGQSAGELFF
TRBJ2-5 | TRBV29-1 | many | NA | TGCAGCGTTGCTCGTCCGATGACGGAGACCCAGTACTTC | CSVARPMTETQYF
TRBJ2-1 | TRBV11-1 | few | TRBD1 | TGTGCCAGCAGCATGCGCGCCCGGGACAGATACAATGAGCAGTTCTTC | CASSMRARDRYNEQFF
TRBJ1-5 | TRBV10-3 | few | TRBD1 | TGTGCCATCAGTCAGACAGGGGGCAATCAGCCCCAGCATTTT | CAISQTGGNQPQHF
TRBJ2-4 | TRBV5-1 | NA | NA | TGCGCCAGCAGCTTCTGTGGGGGAGTGACCAAAAACATTCAGTACTTC | CASSFCGGVTKNIQYF
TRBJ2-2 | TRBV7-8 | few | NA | TGTGCCAGCAGCGAACAGGGGACTCTGAGCACCGGGGAGCTGTTTTTT | CASSEQGTLSTGELFF
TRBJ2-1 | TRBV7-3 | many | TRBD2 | TGTGCCAGCAGACTAAAGGCGGGAGCCTACAATGAGCAGTTCTTC | CASRLKAGAYNEQFF
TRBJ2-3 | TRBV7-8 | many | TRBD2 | TGTGCCAGCAGCCTCCCACTAGCGACGAGCACAGATACGCAGTATTTT | CASSLPLATSTDTQYF
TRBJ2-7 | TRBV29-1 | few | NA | TGCAGCGTTCTTGGCTTCTCCTACGAGCAGTACTTC | CSVLGFSYEQYF
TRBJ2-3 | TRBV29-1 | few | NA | TGCAGCGTTTTAAAGGACGGGAACTACGCAGATACGCAGTATTTT | CSVLKDGNYADTQYF
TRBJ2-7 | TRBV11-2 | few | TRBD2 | TGTGCCAGCAGCTCCCTAAGCGGGAGAGGATTGGAGCAGTACTTC | CASSSLSGRGLEQYF
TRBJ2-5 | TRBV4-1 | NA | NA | TGCGCCAGCAGCCAAGTTGTTGCGCAAGAGACCCAGTACTTC | CASSQVVAQETQYF
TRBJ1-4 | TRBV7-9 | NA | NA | TGTGCCAGCAGGGGATGGAGACAAGAAAAACTGTTTTTT | CASRGWRQEKLFF
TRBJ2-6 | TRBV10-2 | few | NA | TGCGCCAGCAGCTCCTTATGGAGGGCCAACGTCCTGACTTTC | CASSSLWRANVLTF
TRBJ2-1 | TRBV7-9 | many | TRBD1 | TGCGCCAGCAGCTTGGCACAGGGGTCCTACAATGAGCAGTTCTTC | CASSLAQGSYNEQFF
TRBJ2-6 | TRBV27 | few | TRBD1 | TGTGCCAGCTCCCACAGGGGGCTTGGGGCCAACGTCCTGACTTTC | CASSHRGLGANVLTF
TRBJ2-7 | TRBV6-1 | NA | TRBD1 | TGTGCCAGCAGTAGGGGGCAGGGGGCTTGGGAGCAGTACTTC | CASSRGQGAWEQYF
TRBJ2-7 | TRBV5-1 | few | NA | TGCGCCAGCAGCTTGGAGGGGTTCGGCTACGAGCAGTACTTC | CASSLEGFGYEQYF
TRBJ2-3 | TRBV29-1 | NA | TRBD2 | TGCAGCGTTCTGGCGGGAGGCCCTCCTTCCTTT | CSVLAGGPPSF
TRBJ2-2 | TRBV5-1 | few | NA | TGCGCCAGCAACTCGAACACCGGGGAGCTGTTTTTT | CASNSNTGELFF
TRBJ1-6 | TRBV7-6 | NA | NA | TGTGCCAGCAGACTAGGAGGGGCTGACTATAATTCACCCCTCCACTTT | CASRLGGADYNSPLHF